This is a list of T cell receptor beta chains from one sample in a study of blood T cell repertoires in COVID-19. The method was immunoSEQ multiplex PCR; TCRdb's version includes in-frame clones alone and lacks a portion of them. The sample consists of roughly 190,000 clones, around four fifths of them appearing once. Material for sequencing was peripheral blood. These receptor sequences come from a man aged 25-40 years with active or convalescent COVID-19. The CDR3 runs from the conserved cysteine through the conserved F or W. D genes are given only for firm matches. The size of a clone is reported for some rows only, either as once, few or many, or as a class for expanded clones.

clone size | J gene | V gene | D gene | CDR3 protein | CDR3 DNA
NA | TRBJ1-5 | TRBV12-5 | TRBD1 | CASGLGQGPGQPQHF | TGTGCTAGTGGTTTGGGACAGGGACCCGGTCAGCCCCAGCATTTT
NA | TRBJ1-5 | TRBV3-1/TRBV3-2 | TRBD1 | CASSQARQGGQPQHF | TGTGCCAGCAGCCAGGCCCGACAGGGTGGGCAGCCCCAGCATTTT
NA | TRBJ1-2 | TRBV30 | NA | CAWSAWQGGYTF | TGTGCCTGGAGCGCGTGGCAGGGGGGCTACACCTTC
NA | TRBJ2-3 | TRBV30 | NA | CAWTLGGTDTQYF | TGTGCCTGGACCCTAGGGGGCACAGATACGCAGTATTTT
once | TRBJ1-2 | TRBV7-8 | TRBD1 | CASSLGGQGARYGYTF | TGTGCCAGCAGCTTAGGGGGACAGGGGGCGCGGTATGGCTACACCTTC
NA | TRBJ1-5 | TRBV27 | NA | CASSLSGQILEPQHF | TGTGCCAGCAGTTTATCCGGACAGATCTTGGAGCCCCAGCATTTT
NA | TRBJ2-7 | TRBV18 | NA | CASSPTGTGGSYEQYF | TGTGCCAGCTCACCGACTGGAACAGGAGGGTCCTACGAGCAGTACTTC
NA | TRBJ1-5 | TRBV18 | TRBD1 | CASSPQGATASGNQPQHF | TGTGCCAGCTCACCACAGGGGGCGACAGCCTCCGGCAATCAGCCCCAGCATTTT
few | TRBJ1-2 | TRBV10-2 | TRBD1 | CASSELVGQNYGYTF | TGCGCCAGCAGTGAGTTGGTGGGACAGAACTATGGCTACACCTTC
NA | TRBJ1-1 | TRBV19 | NA | CASRPYLQGNTEAFF | TGTGCCAGTAGACCTTACCTGCAGGGGAACACTGAAGCTTTCTTT
NA | TRBJ2-1 | TRBV3-1/TRBV3-2 | NA | CASKPRGIPISEQFF | TGTGCCAGCAAGCCCAGGGGCATTCCGATTAGTGAGCAGTTCTTC
NA | TRBJ1-4 | TRBV29-1 | NA | CSVVRAGEKLFF | TGCAGCGTTGTCCGGGCGGGAGAAAAACTGTTTTTT
NA | TRBJ2-7 | TRBV7-7 | NA | CASSLASGGAEQYF | TGTGCTAGCAGCTTAGCGTCGGGGGGCGCCGAGCAGTACTTC
NA | TRBJ2-5 | TRBV6-1 | NA | CASSDRGGETQYF | TGTGCCAGCAGTGACAGGGGCGGGGAGACCCAGTACTTC
NA | TRBJ2-3 | TRBV7-3 | TRBD1 | CASSPWDSSTDTQYF | TGTGCCAGCAGCCCATGGGACAGTTCCACAGATACGCAGTATTTT
NA | TRBJ2-2 | TRBV7-9 | NA | CASSSSGVRTGELFF | TGTGCCAGCAGTTCGTCCGGGGTACGCACCGGGGAGCTGTTTTTT
NA | TRBJ1-1 | TRBV19 | NA | CASKFRKTEAFF | TGTGCCAGTAAGTTTAGAAAAACTGAAGCTTTCTTT
NA | TRBJ1-3 | TRBV7-6 | NA | CASSLTQGSGNTIYF | TGTGCCAGCAGCTTGACCCAGGGTTCTGGAAACACCATATATTTT
NA | TRBJ1-4 | TRBV7-9 | TRBD1 | CASSPGTDNEKLFF | TGTGCCAGCAGCCCCGGGACAGACAATGAAAAACTGTTTTTT
NA | TRBJ1-2 | TRBV11-2 | TRBD1 | CASSSGQGAFIFTF | TGTGCCAGCAGCTCGGGACAGGGGGCTTTCATCTTCACCTTC
NA | TRBJ1-5 | TRBV27 | TRBD1 | CASSFGGGPGQGAGNQPQHF | TGTGCCAGCAGTTTCGGAGGGGGGCCGGGACAGGGGGCCGGCAATCAGCCCCAGCATTTT
NA | TRBJ1-1 | TRBV24-1 | NA | CATSDLLGGAFF | TGTGCCACCAGTGATTTGTTGGGGGGAGCTTTCTTT
NA | TRBJ1-2 | TRBV19 | TRBD1 | CASSTFAENRGTNYGYTF | TGTGCCAGTAGTACCTTCGCAGAAAACAGGGGCACTAACTATGGCTACACCTTC
NA | TRBJ2-1 | TRBV3-1/TRBV3-2 | NA | CASSQDRVEQFF | TGTGCCAGCAGCCAAGATCGGGTCGAGCAGTTCTTC
NA | TRBJ1-1 | TRBV7-2 | NA | CASSLGSQLANTEAFF | TGTGCCAGCAGCTTGGGCTCGCAGTTGGCCAACACTGAAGCTTTCTTT
NA | TRBJ1-1 | TRBV5-1 | TRBD1 | CASSPTGTGEGLNTEAFF | TGCGCCAGCAGCCCGACCGGGACAGGGGAAGGGTTGAACACTGAAGCTTTCTTT
NA | TRBJ1-1 | TRBV2 | NA | CASSVRRLGQMGRNTEAFF | TGTGCCAGCAGTGTCCGTCGCCTTGGACAGATGGGACGGAACACTGAAGCTTTCTTT
few | TRBJ1-6 | TRBV5-1 | NA | CASSLTHYNSPLHF | TGCGCCAGCAGCCTAACCCACTATAATTCACCCCTCCACTTT
NA | TRBJ2-7 | TRBV27 | TRBD2 | CASSLSLAGEFEQYF | TGTGCCAGCAGTTTATCACTAGCGGGAGAGTTCGAGCAGTACTTC
once | TRBJ1-3 | TRBV6-6 | TRBD1 | CASSYPGRGHGNTIYF | TGTGCCAGCAGTTACCCGGGAAGGGGGCATGGAAACACCATATATTTT
NA | TRBJ2-1 | TRBV3-1/TRBV3-2 | NA | CASSQTVTDAPQFF | TGTGCCAGCAGCCAAACAGTTACCGATGCGCCGCAGTTCTTC
NA | TRBJ1-4 | TRBV28 | NA | CASSAEGSTNEKLFF | TGTGCCAGCAGTGCCGAGGGATCGACTAATGAAAAACTGTTTTTT
NA | TRBJ2-3 | TRBV6-2/TRBV6-3 | NA | CASSYSRRDDFTDTQYF | TGTGCCAGCAGTTACTCGAGGCGGGATGACTTCACAGATACGCAGTATTTT
NA | TRBJ2-3 | TRBV7-8 | NA | CASHPPRGVGTDTQYF | TGTGCCAGCCATCCACCCAGGGGGGTAGGCACAGATACGCAGTATTTT
few | TRBJ1-3 | TRBV14 | NA | CASSQDTSGNTIYF | TGTGCCAGCAGCCAAGACACATCTGGAAACACCATATATTTT
NA | TRBJ1-3 | TRBV2 | NA | CASSGSFWAESSYF | TGTGCCAGCAGTGGTTCGTTTTGGGCCGAGTCCTCGTATTTT
NA | TRBJ2-3 | TRBV29-1 | TRBD1 | CSVAAQGAQDTQYF | TGCAGCGTTGCGGCTCAGGGGGCGCAAGATACGCAGTATTTT
NA | TRBJ1-6 | TRBV30 | TRBD1 | CAWWTGRGNSPLHF | TGTGCCTGGTGGACAGGGAGGGGAAATTCACCCCTCCACTTT
NA | TRBJ2-2 | TRBV7-9 | NA | CASSPLRGTGELFF | TGTGCCAGCAGCCCCCTTAGGGGCACCGGGGAGCTGTTTTTT